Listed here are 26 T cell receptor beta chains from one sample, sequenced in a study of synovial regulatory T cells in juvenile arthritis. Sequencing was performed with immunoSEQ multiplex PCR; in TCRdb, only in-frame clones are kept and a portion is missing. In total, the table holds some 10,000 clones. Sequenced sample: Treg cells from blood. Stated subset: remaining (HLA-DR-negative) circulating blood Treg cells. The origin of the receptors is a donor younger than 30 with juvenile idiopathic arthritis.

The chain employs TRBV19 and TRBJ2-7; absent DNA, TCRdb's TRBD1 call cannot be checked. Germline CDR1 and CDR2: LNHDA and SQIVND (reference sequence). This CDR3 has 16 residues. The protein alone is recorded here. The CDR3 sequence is CASSIAVGQGANEQYF.

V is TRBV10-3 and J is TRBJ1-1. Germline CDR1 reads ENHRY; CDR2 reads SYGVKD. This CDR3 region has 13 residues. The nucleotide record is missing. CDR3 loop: CAITGGRGTEAFF.

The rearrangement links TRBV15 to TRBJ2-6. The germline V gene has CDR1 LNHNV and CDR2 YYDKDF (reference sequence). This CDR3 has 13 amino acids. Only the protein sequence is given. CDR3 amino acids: CATGPGASNVLTF. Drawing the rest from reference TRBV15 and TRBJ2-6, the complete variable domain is DAMVIQNPRYQVTQFGKPVTLSCSQTLNHNVMYWYQQKSSQAPKLLFHYYDKDFNNEADTPDNFQSRRPNTSFCFLDIRSPGLGDTAMYLCATGPGASNVLTFGAGSRLTVL.

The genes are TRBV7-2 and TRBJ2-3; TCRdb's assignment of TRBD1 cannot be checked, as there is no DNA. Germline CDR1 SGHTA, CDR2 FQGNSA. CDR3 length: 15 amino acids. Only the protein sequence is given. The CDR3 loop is CASSFWTVPGDTQYF.

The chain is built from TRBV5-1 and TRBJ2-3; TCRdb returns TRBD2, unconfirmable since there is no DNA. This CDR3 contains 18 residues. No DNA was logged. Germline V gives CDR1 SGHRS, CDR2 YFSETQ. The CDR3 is CASSIGLAGGLGTDTQYF.

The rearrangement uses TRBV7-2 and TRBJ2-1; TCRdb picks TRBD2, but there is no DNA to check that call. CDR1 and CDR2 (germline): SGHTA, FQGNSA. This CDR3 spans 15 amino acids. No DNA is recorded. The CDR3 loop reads CASSRTSGPYNEQFF.

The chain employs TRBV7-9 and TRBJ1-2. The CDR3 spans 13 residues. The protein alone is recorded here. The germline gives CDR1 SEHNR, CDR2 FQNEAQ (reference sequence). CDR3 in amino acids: CASTASGIYGYTF. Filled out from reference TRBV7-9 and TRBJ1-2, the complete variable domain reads DTGVSQNPRHKITKRGQNVTFRCDPISEHNRLYWYRQTLGQGPEFLTYFQNEAQLEKSRLLSDRFSAERPKGSFSTLEIQRTEQGDSAMYLCASTASGIYGYTFGSGTRLTVV.

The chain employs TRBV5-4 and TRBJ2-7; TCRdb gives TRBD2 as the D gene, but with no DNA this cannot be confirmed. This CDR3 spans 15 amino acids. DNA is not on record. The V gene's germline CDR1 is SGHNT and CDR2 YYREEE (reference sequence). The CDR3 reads CASSPSVAGAYEQYF.

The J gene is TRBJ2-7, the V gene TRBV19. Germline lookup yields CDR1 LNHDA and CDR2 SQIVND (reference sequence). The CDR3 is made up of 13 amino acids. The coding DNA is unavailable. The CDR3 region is CASGTGTPGEQYF.

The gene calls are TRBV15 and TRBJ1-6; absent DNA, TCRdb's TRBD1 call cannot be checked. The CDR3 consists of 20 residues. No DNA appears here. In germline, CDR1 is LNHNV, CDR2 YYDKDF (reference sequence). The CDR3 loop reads CATSRDLSQQATLYNSPLHF.

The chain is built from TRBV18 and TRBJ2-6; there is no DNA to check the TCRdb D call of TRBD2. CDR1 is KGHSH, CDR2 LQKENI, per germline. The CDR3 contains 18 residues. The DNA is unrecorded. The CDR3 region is CASSPLASGPPGANVLTF.

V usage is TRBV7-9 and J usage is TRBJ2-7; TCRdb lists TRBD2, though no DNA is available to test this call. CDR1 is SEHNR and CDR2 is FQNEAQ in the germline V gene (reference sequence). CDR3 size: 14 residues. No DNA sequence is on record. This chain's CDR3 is CASSSLVEGYEQYF.

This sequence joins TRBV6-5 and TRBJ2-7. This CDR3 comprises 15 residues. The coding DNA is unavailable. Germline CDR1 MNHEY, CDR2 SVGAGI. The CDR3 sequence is CASSYFPGNSYEQYF.

CDR3: CSLRGGTNPPYGYTF. This rearrangement joins TRBV29-1 to TRBJ1-2. The CDR3 extends over 15 amino acids. No coding sequence is recorded. Looked up from germline, CDR1 is SQVTM and CDR2 is ANQGSEA. The full variable domain, with the rest looked up from reference TRBV29-1 and TRBJ1-2, is SAVISQKPSRDICQRGTSLTIQCQVDSQVTMMFWYRQQPGQSLTLIATANQGSEATYESGFVIDKFPISRPNLTFSTLTVSNMSPEDSSIYLCSLRGGTNPPYGYTFGSGTRLTVV.

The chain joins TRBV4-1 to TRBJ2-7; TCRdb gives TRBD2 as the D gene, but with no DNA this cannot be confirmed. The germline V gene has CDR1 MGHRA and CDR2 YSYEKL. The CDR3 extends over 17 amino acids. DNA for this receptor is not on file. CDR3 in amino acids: CASSQERGGGLSYEQYF.

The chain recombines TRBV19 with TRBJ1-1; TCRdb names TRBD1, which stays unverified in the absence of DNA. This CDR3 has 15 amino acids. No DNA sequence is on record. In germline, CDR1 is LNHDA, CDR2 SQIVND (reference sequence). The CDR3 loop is CASSIDTGTGDGAFF. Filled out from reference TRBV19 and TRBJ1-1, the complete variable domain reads DGGITQSPKYLFRKEGQNVTLSCEQNLNHDAMYWYRQDPGQGLRLIYYSQIVNDFQKGDIAEGYSVSREKKESFPLTVTSAQKNPTAFYLCASSIDTGTGDGAFFGQGTRLTVV.

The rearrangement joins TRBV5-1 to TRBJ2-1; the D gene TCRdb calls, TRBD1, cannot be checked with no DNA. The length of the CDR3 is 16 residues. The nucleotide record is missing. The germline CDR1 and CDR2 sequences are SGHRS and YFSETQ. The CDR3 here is CASSLVGAPRYNEQFF.

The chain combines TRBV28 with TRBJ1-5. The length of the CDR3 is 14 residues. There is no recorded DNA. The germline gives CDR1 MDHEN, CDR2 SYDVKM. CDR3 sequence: CASSFFGSNQPQHF.

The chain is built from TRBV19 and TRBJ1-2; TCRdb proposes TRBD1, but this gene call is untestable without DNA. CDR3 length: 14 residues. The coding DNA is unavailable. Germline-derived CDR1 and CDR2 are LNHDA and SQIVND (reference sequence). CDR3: CASRPGQGNYGYTF.

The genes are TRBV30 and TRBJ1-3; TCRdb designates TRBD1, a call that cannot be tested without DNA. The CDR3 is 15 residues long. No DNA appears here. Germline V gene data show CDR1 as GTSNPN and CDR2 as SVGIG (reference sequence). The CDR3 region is CAWSVPGTGGNTIYF.

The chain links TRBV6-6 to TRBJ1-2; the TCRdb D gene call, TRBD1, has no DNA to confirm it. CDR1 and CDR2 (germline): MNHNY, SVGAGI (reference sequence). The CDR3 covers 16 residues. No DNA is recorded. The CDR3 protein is CASSYSILRDNYGYTF.

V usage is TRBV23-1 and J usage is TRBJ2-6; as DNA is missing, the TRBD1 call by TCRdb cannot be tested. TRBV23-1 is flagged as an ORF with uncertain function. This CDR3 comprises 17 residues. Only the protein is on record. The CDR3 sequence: CASSPDRDATGANVLTF.

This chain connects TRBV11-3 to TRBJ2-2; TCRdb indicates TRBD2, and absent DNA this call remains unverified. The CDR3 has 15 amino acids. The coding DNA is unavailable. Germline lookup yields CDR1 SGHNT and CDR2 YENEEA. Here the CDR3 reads CASSPRGIPPGELFF. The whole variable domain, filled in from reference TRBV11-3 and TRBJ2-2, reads EAGVVQSPRYKIIEKKQPVAFWCNPISGHNTLYWYLQNLGQGPELLIRYENEEAVDDSQLPKDRFSAERLKGVDSTLKIQPAELGDSAVYLCASSPRGIPPGELFFGEGSRLTVL.

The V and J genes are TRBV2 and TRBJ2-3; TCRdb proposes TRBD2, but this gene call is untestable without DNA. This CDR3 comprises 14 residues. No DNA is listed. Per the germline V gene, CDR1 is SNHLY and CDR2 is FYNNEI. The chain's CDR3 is CASMGLAGADTQYF.

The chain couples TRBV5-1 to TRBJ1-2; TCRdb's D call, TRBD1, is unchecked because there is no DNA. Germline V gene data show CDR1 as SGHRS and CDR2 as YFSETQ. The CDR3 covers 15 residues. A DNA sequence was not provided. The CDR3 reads CASSFDPDRGYGYTF.

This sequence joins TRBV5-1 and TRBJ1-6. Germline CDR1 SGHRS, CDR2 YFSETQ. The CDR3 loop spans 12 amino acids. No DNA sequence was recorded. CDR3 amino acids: CASSLSDSPLHF.